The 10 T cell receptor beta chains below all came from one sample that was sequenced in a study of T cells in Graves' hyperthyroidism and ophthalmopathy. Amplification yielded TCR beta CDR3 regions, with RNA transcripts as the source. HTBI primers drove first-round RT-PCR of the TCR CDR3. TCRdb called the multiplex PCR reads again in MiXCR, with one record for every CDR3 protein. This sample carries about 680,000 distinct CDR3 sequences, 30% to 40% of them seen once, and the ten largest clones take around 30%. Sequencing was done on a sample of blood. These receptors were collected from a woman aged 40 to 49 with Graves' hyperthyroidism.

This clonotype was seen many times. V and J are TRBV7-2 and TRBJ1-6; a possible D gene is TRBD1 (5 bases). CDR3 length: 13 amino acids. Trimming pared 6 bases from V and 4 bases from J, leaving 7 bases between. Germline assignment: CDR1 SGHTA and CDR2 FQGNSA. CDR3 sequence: CASSGGYNSPLHF. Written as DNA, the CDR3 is TGTGCCAGCAGTGGGGGGTATAATTCACCCCTCCACTTT.

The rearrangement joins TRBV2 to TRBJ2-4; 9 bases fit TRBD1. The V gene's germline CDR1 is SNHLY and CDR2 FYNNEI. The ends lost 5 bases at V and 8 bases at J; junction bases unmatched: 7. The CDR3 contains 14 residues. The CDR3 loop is CASSYATGGYIQYF. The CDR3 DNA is TGTGCCAGCAGTTACGCGACAGGGGGATACATTCAGTACTTC. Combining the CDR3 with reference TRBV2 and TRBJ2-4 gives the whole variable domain EPEVTQTPSHQVTQMGQEVILRCVPISNHLYFYWYRQILGQKVEFLVSFYNNEISEKSEIFDDQFSVERPDGSNFTLKIRSTKLEDSAMYFCASSYATGGYIQYFGAGTRLSVL.

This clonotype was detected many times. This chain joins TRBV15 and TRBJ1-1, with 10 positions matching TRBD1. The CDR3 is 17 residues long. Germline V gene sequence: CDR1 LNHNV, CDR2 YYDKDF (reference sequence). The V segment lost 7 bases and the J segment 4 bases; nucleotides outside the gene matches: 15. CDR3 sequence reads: CATTGRDRGAFGTEAFF. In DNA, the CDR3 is TGTGCCACCACCGGCCGGGACAGGGGTGCCTTCGGCACTGAAGCTTTCTTT.

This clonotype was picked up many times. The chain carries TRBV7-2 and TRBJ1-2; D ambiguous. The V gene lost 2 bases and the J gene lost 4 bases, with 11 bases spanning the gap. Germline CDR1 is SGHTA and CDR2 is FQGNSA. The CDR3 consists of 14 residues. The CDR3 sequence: CASSLIGQSYGYTF. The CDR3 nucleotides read TGTGCCAGCAGCTTAATTGGGCAAAGCTATGGCTACACCTTC. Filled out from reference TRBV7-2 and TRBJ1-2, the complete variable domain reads GAGVSQSPSNKVTEKGKDVELRCDPISGHTALYWYRQSLGQGLEFLIYFQGNSAPDKSGLPSDRFSAERTGGSVSTLTIQRTQQEDSAVYLCASSLIGQSYGYTFGSGTRLTVV.

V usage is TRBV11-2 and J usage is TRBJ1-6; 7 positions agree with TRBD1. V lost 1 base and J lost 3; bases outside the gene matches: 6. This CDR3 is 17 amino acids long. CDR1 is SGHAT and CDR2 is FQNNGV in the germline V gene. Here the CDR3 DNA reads TGTGCCAGCAGCTTAGCCAGGACAGGCTTCTATAATTCACCCCTCCACTTT. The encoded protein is CASSLARTGFYNSPLHF.

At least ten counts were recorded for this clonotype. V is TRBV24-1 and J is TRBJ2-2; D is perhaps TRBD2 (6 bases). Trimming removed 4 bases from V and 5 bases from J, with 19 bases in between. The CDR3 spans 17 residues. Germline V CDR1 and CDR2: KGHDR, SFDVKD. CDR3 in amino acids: CATSDRSKGGRTGELFF. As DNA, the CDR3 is TGTGCCACCAGTGACCGAAGTAAGGGAGGTCGGACCGGGGAGCTGTTTTTT.

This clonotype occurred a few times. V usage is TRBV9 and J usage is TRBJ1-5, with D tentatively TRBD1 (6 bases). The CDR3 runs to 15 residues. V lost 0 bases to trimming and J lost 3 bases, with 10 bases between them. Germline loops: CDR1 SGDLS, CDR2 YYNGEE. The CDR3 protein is CASSVEGGFNQPQHF. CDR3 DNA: TGTGCCAGCAGCGTAGAAGGGGGATTCAATCAGCCCCAGCATTTT.

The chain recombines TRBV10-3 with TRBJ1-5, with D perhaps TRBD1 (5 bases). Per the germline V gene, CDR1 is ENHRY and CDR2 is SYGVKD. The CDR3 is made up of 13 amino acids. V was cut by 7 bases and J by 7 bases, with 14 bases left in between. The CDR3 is CAIKEGEGQPQHF. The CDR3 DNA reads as TGTGCCATCAAAGAAGGGGAAGGGCAGCCCCAGCATTTT.

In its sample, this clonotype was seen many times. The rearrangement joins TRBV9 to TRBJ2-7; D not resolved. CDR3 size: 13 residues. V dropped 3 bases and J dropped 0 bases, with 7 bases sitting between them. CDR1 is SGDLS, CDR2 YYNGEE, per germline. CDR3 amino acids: CASSATASYEQYF. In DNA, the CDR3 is TGTGCCAGCAGCGCGACGGCCTCCTACGAGCAGTACTTC.

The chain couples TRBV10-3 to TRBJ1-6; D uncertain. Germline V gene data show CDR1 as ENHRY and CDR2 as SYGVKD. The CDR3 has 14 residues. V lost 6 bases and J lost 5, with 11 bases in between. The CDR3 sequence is CAISLGGNNSPLHF. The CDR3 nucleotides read TGTGCCATCAGCCTCGGTGGGAATAATTCACCCCTCCACTTT.